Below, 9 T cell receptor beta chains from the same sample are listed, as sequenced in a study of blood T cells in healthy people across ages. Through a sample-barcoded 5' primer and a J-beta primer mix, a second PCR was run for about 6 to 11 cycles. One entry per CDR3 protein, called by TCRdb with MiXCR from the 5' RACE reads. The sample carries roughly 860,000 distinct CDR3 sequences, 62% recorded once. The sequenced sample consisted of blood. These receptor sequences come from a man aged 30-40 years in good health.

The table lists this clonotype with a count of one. CDR3 amino acids: CASSSPRLAGGPETQYF. CDR3 bases: TGTGCCAGCAGTTCTCCCCGACTAGCGGGGGGGCCAGAGACCCAGTACTTC. The chain recombines TRBV28 with TRBJ2-5, with 14 bases aligning to TRBD2. Germline V lookup: CDR1 MDHEN, CDR2 SYDVKM. Trimming at V came to 4 bases and at J to 4 bases, leaving 8 bases not matched to a gene. The CDR3 runs 17 residues.

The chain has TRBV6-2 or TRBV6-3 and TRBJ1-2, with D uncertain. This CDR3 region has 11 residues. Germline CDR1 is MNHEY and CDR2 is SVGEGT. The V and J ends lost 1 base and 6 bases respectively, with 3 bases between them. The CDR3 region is CASSYWDGYTF. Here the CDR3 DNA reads TGTGCCAGCAGTTACTGGGATGGCTACACCTTC.

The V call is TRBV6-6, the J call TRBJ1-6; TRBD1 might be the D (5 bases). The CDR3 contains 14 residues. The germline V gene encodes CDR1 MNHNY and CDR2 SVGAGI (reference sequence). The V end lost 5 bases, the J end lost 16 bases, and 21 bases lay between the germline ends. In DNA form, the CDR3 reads TGTGCCAGCAGTCTCCAACAAGGGACTGTAAAACTCCACTTT. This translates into CASSLQQGTVKLHF.

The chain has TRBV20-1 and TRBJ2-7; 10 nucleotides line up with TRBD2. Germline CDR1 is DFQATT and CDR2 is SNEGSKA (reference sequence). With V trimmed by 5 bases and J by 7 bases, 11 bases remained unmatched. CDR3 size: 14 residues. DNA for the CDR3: TGCAGTGCTCTACGAGCGGGGGGGCCTCGAGAGCAGTACTTC. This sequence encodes CSALRAGGPREQYF.

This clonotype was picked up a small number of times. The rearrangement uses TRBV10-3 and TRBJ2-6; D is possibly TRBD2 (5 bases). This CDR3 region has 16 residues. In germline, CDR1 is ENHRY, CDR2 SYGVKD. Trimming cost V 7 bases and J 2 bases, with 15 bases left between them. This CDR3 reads CAINAGKGTGANVLTF. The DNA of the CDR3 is TGTGCCATCAATGCCGGGAAGGGAACTGGGGCCAACGTCCTGACTTTC.

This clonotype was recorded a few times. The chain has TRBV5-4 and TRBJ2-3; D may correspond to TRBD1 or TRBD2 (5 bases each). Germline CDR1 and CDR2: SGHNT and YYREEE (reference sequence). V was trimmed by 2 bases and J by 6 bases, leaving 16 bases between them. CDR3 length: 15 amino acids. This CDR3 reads CASSFGTSSTDTQYF. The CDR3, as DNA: TGTGCCAGCAGCTTCGGGACGAGCTCAACGGATACGCAGTATTTT.

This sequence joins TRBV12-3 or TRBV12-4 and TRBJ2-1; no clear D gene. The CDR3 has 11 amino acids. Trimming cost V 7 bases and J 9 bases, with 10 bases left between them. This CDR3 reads CASILVGEQFF. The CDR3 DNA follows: TGTGCCAGCATTCTAGTGGGTGAGCAGTTCTTC.

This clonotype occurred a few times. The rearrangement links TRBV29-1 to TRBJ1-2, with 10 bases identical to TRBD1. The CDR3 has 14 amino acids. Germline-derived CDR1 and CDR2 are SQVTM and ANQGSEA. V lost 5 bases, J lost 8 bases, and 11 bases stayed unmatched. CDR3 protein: CSVSSPGTGAGYTF. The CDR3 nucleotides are TGCAGCGTTTCCAGTCCCGGGACAGGGGCCGGCTACACCTTC.

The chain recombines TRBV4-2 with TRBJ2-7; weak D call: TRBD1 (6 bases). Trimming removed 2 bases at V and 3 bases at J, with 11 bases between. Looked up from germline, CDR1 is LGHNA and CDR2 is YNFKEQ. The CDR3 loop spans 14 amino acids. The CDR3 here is CASSQSQGNYEQYF. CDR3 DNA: TGTGCCAGCAGCCAATCTCAGGGGAACTACGAGCAGTACTTC.